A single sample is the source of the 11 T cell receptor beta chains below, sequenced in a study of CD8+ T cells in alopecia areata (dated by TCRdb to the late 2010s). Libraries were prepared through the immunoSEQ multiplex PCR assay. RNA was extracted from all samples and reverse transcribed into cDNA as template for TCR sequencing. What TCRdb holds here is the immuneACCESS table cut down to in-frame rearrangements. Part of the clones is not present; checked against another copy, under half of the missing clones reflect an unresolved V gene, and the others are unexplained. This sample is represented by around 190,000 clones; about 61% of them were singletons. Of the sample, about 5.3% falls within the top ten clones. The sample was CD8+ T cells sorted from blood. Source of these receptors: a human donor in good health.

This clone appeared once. The CDR3 DNA sequence: TGTGCCAGCTCACCAATTACACTTCAAGGGGGTGGCTACACCTTC. Protein sequence: CASSPITLQGGGYTF. This sequence joins TRBV18 and TRBJ1-2; D perhaps matches TRBD1 (6 bases). Germline loops: CDR1 KGHSH, CDR2 LQKENI. CDR3 length: 15 amino acids. The V gene lost 2 bases and the J gene lost 7 bases, with 17 bases spanning the gap.

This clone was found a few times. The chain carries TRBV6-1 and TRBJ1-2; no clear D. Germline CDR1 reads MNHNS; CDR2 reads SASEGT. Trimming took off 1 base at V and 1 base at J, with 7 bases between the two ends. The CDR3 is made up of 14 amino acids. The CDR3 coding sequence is TGTGCCAGCAGTGAAGGTTACAGTAACTATGGCTACACCTTC. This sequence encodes CASSEGYSNYGYTF.

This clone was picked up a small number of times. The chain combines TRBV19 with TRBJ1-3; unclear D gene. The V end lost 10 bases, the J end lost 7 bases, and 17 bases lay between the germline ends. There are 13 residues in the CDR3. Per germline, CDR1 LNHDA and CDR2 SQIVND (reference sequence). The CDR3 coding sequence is TGTGCCACCCCGTCGGAGGAAATGAACACCATATATTTT. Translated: CATPSEEMNTIYF.

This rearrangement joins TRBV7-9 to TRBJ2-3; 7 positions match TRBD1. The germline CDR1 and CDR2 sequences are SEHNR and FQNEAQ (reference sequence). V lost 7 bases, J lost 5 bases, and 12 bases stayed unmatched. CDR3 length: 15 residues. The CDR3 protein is CASNSDRVVEDTQYF. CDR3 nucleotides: TGTGCCAGCAACTCCGACAGGGTAGTAGAAGATACGCAGTATTTT.

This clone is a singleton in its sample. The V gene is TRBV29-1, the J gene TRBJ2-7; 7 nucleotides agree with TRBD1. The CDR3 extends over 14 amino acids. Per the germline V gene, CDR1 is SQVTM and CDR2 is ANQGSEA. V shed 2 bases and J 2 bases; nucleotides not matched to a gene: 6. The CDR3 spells CSVEFRDSTYEQYF. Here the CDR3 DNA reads TGCAGCGTTGAATTCCGGGACAGTACCTACGAGCAGTACTTC.

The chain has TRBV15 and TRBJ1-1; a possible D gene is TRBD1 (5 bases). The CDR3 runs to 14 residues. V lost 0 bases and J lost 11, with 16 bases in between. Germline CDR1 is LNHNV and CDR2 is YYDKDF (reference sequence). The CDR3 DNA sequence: TGTGCCACCAGCAGAGATCTCTTGGAAGGGACCGCTTTCTTT. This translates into CATSRDLLEGTAFF. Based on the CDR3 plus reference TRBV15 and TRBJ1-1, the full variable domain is DAMVIQNPRYQVTQFGKPVTLSCSQTLNHNVMYWYQQKSSQAPKLLFHYYDKDFNNEADTPDNFQSRRPNTSFCFLDIRSPGLGDTAMYLCATSRDLLEGTAFFGQGTRLTVV.

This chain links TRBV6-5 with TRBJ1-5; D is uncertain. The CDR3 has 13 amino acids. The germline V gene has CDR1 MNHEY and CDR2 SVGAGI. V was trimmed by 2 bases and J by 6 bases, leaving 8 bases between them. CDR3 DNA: TGTGCCAGCAGTTACGGTGGAAGTCAGCCCCAGCATTTT. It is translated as CASSYGGSQPQHF.

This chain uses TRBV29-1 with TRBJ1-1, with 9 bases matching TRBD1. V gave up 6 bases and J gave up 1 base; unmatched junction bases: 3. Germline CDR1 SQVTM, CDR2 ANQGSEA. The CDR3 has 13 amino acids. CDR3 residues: CSVAGQGNTEAFF. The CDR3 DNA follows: TGCAGCGTGGCGGGACAGGGGAACACTGAAGCTTTCTTT.

CDR3 residues: CASSLTELSEAFF. In DNA, the CDR3 is TGTGCCAGCAGCTTAACCGAGTTGTCTGAAGCTTTCTTT. This chain joins TRBV5-6 and TRBJ1-1; D is undetermined. This CDR3 has 13 residues. Germline V CDR1 and CDR2: SGHDT, YYEEEE. Trimming cost V 2 bases and J 6 bases, with 11 bases left between them.

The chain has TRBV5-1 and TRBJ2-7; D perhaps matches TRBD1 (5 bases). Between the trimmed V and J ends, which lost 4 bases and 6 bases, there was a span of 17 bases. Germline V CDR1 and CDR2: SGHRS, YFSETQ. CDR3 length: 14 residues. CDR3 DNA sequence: TGCGCCAGCAGCCCGAGACAGAGTACCTCCGAGCAGTACTTC. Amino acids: CASSPRQSTSEQYF.

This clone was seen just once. CDR3 in DNA: TGTGCCAGCAGCGTAGGGGGGGCTAGTCAGCCCCAGCATTTT. Translated, it gives CASSVGGASQPQHF. The rearrangement uses TRBV9 and TRBJ1-5; D is perhaps TRBD1 (6 bases). The V and J ends lost 0 bases and 6 bases respectively, with 10 bases between them. In germline, CDR1 is SGDLS, CDR2 YYNGEE. The length of the CDR3 is 14 residues.